These T cell receptor beta chains were read from a single sample in a study of cytomegalovirus exposure and HLA in healthy donors. TCRdb's copy holds only in-frame clones and misses some; the assay was immunoSEQ multiplex PCR. The data show roughly 150,000 clones, about 70% seen once. The sample comprised PBMCs. Receptor source: a male donor in good health and CMV-seronegative. Each CDR3 is given with its conserved first and last residue. Fields, in order: J gene, D gene, V gene, CDR3 length, clone size, CDR3 DNA, CDR3 protein. A D gene is named only where the DNA matches it firmly. Clone size, where shown, is once, few, many, or a class for clones that have expanded.

J gene: TRBJ1-2; D gene: .; V gene: TRBV7-2; CDR3 length: 16; clone size: .; CDR3 DNA: TGTGCCAGCAGCTTCCTGGACAGTAGATCTCCCTATGGCTACACCTTC; CDR3 protein: CASSFLDSRSPYGYTF
J gene: TRBJ1-1; D gene: TRBD1; V gene: TRBV28; CDR3 length: 15; clone size: few; CDR3 DNA: TGTGCCAGCAGTCAGGGACAGGGCATGAACACTGAAGCTTTCTTT; CDR3 protein: CASSQGQGMNTEAFF
J gene: TRBJ1-2; D gene: TRBD1; V gene: TRBV5-1; CDR3 length: 13; clone size: .; CDR3 DNA: TGCGCCAGCAGCTTGGGACAGGGTCTGGGCTACACCTTC; CDR3 protein: CASSLGQGLGYTF
J gene: TRBJ2-1; D gene: .; V gene: TRBV5-5; CDR3 length: 16; clone size: .; CDR3 DNA: TGTGCCAGCAGCTTGGGTGGGGCGTCCTACTACAATGAGCAGTTCTTC; CDR3 protein: CASSLGGASYYNEQFF
J gene: TRBJ2-3; D gene: TRBD1; V gene: TRBV28; CDR3 length: 14; clone size: .; CDR3 DNA: TGTGCCAGCAGTCTCAGGACAGGGATCGGAACGCAGTATTTT; CDR3 protein: CASSLRTGIGTQYF
J gene: TRBJ2-7; D gene: .; V gene: TRBV28; CDR3 length: 13; clone size: .; CDR3 DNA: TGTGCCAGCAGCCGAAGACTAAAATACGAGCAGTACTTC; CDR3 protein: CASSRRLKYEQYF
J gene: TRBJ2-1; D gene: TRBD2; V gene: TRBV28; CDR3 length: 16; clone size: .; CDR3 DNA: TGTGCCAGCAGTTTATTTTCGGGGGGGCTTGGGAATGAGCAGTTCTTC; CDR3 protein: CASSLFSGGLGNEQFF
J gene: TRBJ1-2; D gene: .; V gene: TRBV6-5; CDR3 length: 15; clone size: .; CDR3 DNA: TGTGCCAGCAGTTCCCTAACGACAGGCTCTTATGGCTACACCTTC; CDR3 protein: CASSSLTTGSYGYTF
J gene: TRBJ2-5; D gene: TRBD2; V gene: TRBV19; CDR3 length: 16; clone size: .; CDR3 DNA: TGTGCCAGTAGTATAGCCCCACCTAGCGGGGGAGAGACCCAGTACTTC; CDR3 protein: CASSIAPPSGGETQYF
J gene: TRBJ1-6; D gene: .; V gene: TRBV10-3; CDR3 length: 14; clone size: .; CDR3 DNA: TGTGCCATCAGTTCCAGGGGTGAGGATTCACCCCTCCACTTT; CDR3 protein: CAISSRGEDSPLHF
J gene: TRBJ2-1; D gene: .; V gene: TRBV15; CDR3 length: 16; clone size: .; CDR3 DNA: TGTGCCACCAGCAGAGACCCGGAGGGCCTCTACAATGAGCAGTTCTTC; CDR3 protein: CATSRDPEGLYNEQFF
J gene: TRBJ2-3; D gene: TRBD2; V gene: TRBV5-1; CDR3 length: 18; clone size: few; CDR3 DNA: TGCGCCAGCAGCCCCGGGACTAGCGGGGGCCTTAGCACAGATACGCAGTATTTT; CDR3 protein: CASSPGTSGGLSTDTQYF
J gene: TRBJ2-4; D gene: TRBD1; V gene: TRBV7-9; CDR3 length: 15; clone size: .; CDR3 DNA: TGTGCCAGCAGCCTAACTCAGACAGGGGAGGACATTCAGTACTTC; CDR3 protein: CASSLTQTGEDIQYF
J gene: TRBJ2-7; D gene: .; V gene: TRBV11-2; CDR3 length: 14; clone size: .; CDR3 DNA: TGTGCCAGCAGCTTAGGGAGGGGCTCCTACGAGCAGTACTTC; CDR3 protein: CASSLGRGSYEQYF
J gene: TRBJ2-5; D gene: .; V gene: TRBV19; CDR3 length: 14; clone size: .; CDR3 DNA: TGTGCCAGTAGTATCCTGGGAGAGAGGGAGACCCAGTACTTC; CDR3 protein: CASSILGERETQYF
J gene: TRBJ2-3; D gene: TRBD2; V gene: TRBV6-4; CDR3 length: 16; clone size: .; CDR3 DNA: TGTGCCAGCAGTGACGGGACTAGCGGGAGCACAGATACGCAGTATTTT; CDR3 protein: CASSDGTSGSTDTQYF
J gene: TRBJ2-5; D gene: TRBD2; V gene: TRBV6-1; CDR3 length: 14; clone size: .; CDR3 DNA: TGTGCCAGCAGAAGTAGCGGGAGACCAGAGACCCAGTACTTC; CDR3 protein: CASRSSGRPETQYF
J gene: TRBJ2-2; D gene: .; V gene: TRBV9; CDR3 length: 16; clone size: .; CDR3 DNA: TGTGCCAGCAGCGTACGGGGGGCAGGGAACACCGGGGAGCTGTTTTTT; CDR3 protein: CASSVRGAGNTGELFF
J gene: TRBJ2-5; D gene: .; V gene: TRBV29-1; CDR3 length: 11; clone size: .; CDR3 DNA: TGCAGCGTTGTAGGGGAAGAGACCCAGTACTTC; CDR3 protein: CSVVGEETQYF
J gene: TRBJ2-5; D gene: TRBD1; V gene: TRBV18; CDR3 length: 17; clone size: .; CDR3 DNA: TGTGCCAGCTCACCTGGTCCGCCAGGGGGTGGCCAAGAGACCCAGTACTTC; CDR3 protein: CASSPGPPGGGQETQYF
J gene: TRBJ2-7; D gene: TRBD1; V gene: TRBV7-9; CDR3 length: 16; clone size: .; CDR3 DNA: TGTGCCAGCAGCTCCGGACAGGTTCCTTCATCGGACGAGCAGTACTTC; CDR3 protein: CASSSGQVPSSDEQYF
J gene: TRBJ2-5; D gene: TRBD1; V gene: TRBV5-5; CDR3 length: 16; clone size: .; CDR3 DNA: TGTGCCAGCAGCTTGGAGGGACAGGGATCGGTCGAGACCCAGTACTTC; CDR3 protein: CASSLEGQGSVETQYF
J gene: TRBJ2-2; D gene: TRBD1; V gene: TRBV5-4; CDR3 length: 15; clone size: .; CDR3 DNA: TGTGCCAGCAGAGCGGACAGGCAGAACACCGGGGAGCTGTTTTTT; CDR3 protein: CASRADRQNTGELFF
J gene: TRBJ2-1; D gene: TRBD2; V gene: TRBV2; CDR3 length: 15; clone size: .; CDR3 DNA: TGTGCCAGCAGGCGACTAGCGGCCGGCTACAATGAGCAGTTCTTC; CDR3 protein: CASRRLAAGYNEQFF
J gene: TRBJ2-3; D gene: TRBD2; V gene: TRBV4-1; CDR3 length: 17; clone size: .; CDR3 DNA: TGCGCCAGCAGCCAAGATTCTAGCGGGGGTTTCACAGATACGCAGTATTTT; CDR3 protein: CASSQDSSGGFTDTQYF
J gene: TRBJ2-1; D gene: .; V gene: TRBV9; CDR3 length: 13; clone size: .; CDR3 DNA: TGTGCCAGCAGCGCGGGACTCTACAATGAGCAGTTCTTC; CDR3 protein: CASSAGLYNEQFF
J gene: TRBJ2-5; D gene: TRBD1; V gene: TRBV7-2; CDR3 length: 15; clone size: .; CDR3 DNA: TGTGCCAGCTCCCCCGGGACAGTCCTTGGAGAGACCCAGTACTTC; CDR3 protein: CASSPGTVLGETQYF
J gene: TRBJ1-2; D gene: .; V gene: TRBV28; CDR3 length: 14; clone size: .; CDR3 DNA: TGTGCCAGCAGTCCATCGACAGCTAACTATGGCTACACCTTC; CDR3 protein: CASSPSTANYGYTF